This is a list of T cell receptor beta chains from one sample in a study of cytomegalovirus exposure and HLA in healthy donors. Assay: immunoSEQ multiplex PCR; the TCRdb copy retains only in-frame clones and omits some. In total, the table holds roughly 43,000 clones. What was sequenced was PBMCs. The receptors here all came from a woman aged 40 to 50 in good health and CMV-seronegative. CDR3s include the opening cysteine and the closing phenylalanine or tryptophan. The order of the fields is D gene, V gene, J gene, CDR3 DNA, CDR3 protein. A D gene is named only where the DNA matches it firmly.

NA	TRBV28	TRBJ1-1	TGTGCCAGCAGTTTGGTACAGGTGGGTGAAGCTTTCTTT	CASSLVQVGEAFF
NA	TRBV11-2	TRBJ2-3	TGTGCCAGCAGCTTCTCGGGGTTCCGTGACACGCAGTATTTT	CASSFSGFRDTQYF
NA	TRBV28	TRBJ1-1	TGTGCCAGCAGTTTAAGGAGGACTGAAGCTTTCTTT	CASSLRRTEAFF
NA	TRBV2	TRBJ2-5	TGTGCCAGCAAGTGGGAGGTGGAGACCCAGTACTTC	CASKWEVETQYF
TRBD1	TRBV5-1	TRBJ2-7	TGCGCCAGCAGGCCGACAGGGACCTACGAGCAGTACTTC	CASRPTGTYEQYF
TRBD2	TRBV18	TRBJ2-5	TGTGCCAGCTCACCACGGAGCGGGGAAGGAGAGACCCAGTACTTC	CASSPRSGEGETQYF
TRBD2	TRBV6-5	TRBJ2-5	TGTGCCAGCAGTTACGAGGCTAGCGGGACGGGAGAGACCCAGTACTTC	CASSYEASGTGETQYF
NA	TRBV25-1	TRBJ2-7	TGTGCCAGCAGTGATCCTGGCAGAACCTACGAGCAGTACTTC	CASSDPGRTYEQYF
NA	TRBV5-1	TRBJ2-3	TGCGCCAGCAGCTTACAGGAGTACACAGATACGCAGTATTTT	CASSLQEYTDTQYF
NA	TRBV28	TRBJ1-3	TGTGCCAGCAGTTTAGGGCCGCTGAGCTCTGGAAACACCATATATTTT	CASSLGPLSSGNTIYF
NA	TRBV7-9	TRBJ2-7	TGTGCCAGCAGCTTAGGGTTGCGCGAGCAGTACTTC	CASSLGLREQYF
TRBD2	TRBV28	TRBJ2-5	TGTGCCAGCAGTTTCCCTAGCGGGATAGCAGGAGAGACCCAGTACTTC	CASSFPSGIAGETQYF
NA	TRBV9	TRBJ1-1	TGTGCCAGCAGCGCCGTACAGGGGAACACTGAAGCTTTCTTT	CASSAVQGNTEAFF
NA	TRBV13	TRBJ2-7	TGTGCCAGCAGCCCCCCCAACAACTACGAGCAGTACTTC	CASSPPNNYEQYF
NA	TRBV28	TRBJ1-5	TGTGCCAGCCGAGCCCGGGGCAATCAGCCCCAGCATTTT	CASRARGNQPQHF
TRBD2	TRBV28	TRBJ2-7	TGTGCCAGCAGTTCAGCGGGAGGGGAGTACGAGCAGTACTTC	CASSSAGGEYEQYF
NA	TRBV4-1	TRBJ1-1	TGCGCCAGCAGCCAAGATTTCGGGTACATGAACACTGAAGCTTTCTTT	CASSQDFGYMNTEAFF
NA	TRBV9	TRBJ2-2	TGTGCCAGCAGCAAAGGGGATGACCGGGAGCTGTTTTTT	CASSKGDDRELFF
NA	TRBV13	TRBJ2-3	TGTGCCAGCACCGCAGGGGGGGATACGCAGTATTTT	CASTAGGDTQYF
NA	TRBV20-1	TRBJ1-2	TGCAGTGCCGAGCGGCCGGATGGCTACACCTTC	CSAERPDGYTF
NA	TRBV29-1	TRBJ2-2	TGCAGCGTTCGGGGGAATCAGCGAACCGGGGAGCTGTTTTTT	CSVRGNQRTGELFF
NA	TRBV29-1	TRBJ1-1	TGCAGCGTTGCCAGGGGGAACACTGAAGCTTTCTTT	CSVARGNTEAFF
NA	TRBV19	TRBJ1-1	TGTGCCAGTAGTCCGACCCAGGGTGCGACTGAAGCTTTCTTT	CASSPTQGATEAFF
TRBD1	TRBV19	TRBJ2-7	TGTGCCAGTAGTGTGGACGGACAGGGAAACGAGCAGTACTTC	CASSVDGQGNEQYF
NA	TRBV9	TRBJ2-1	TGTGCCAGCAGCGCTGGGGACTGGAATGAGCAGTTCTTC	CASSAGDWNEQFF